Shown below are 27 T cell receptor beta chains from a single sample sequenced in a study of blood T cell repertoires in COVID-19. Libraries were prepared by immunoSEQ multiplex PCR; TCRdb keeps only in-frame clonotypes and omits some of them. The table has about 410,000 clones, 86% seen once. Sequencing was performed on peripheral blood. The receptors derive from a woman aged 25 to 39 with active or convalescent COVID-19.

CDR3 amino acids: CASSFGRPGYQPQHF. The CDR3 DNA reads as TGTGCCAGCAGTTTCGGCAGGCCAGGCTATCAGCCCCAGCATTTT. This rearrangement joins TRBV28 to TRBJ1-5; D unclear. Germline V gives CDR1 MDHEN, CDR2 SYDVKM. This CDR3 is 15 amino acids long. V dropped 3 bases and J dropped 5 bases, with 14 bases sitting between them.

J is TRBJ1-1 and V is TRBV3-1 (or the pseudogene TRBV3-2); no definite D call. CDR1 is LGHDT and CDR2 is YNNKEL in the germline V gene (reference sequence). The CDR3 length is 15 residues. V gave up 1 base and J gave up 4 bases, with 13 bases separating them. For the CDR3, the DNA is TGTGCCAGCAGCCAAGGGGGAGGGCTTATCACTGAAGCTTTCTTT. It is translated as CASSQGGGLITEAFF.

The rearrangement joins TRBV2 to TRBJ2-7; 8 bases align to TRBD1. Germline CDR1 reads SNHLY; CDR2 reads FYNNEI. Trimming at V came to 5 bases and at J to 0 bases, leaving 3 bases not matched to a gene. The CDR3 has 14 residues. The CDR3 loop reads CASSWTGSSYEQYF. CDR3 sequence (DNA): TGTGCCAGCAGTTGGACAGGGAGCTCCTACGAGCAGTACTTC.

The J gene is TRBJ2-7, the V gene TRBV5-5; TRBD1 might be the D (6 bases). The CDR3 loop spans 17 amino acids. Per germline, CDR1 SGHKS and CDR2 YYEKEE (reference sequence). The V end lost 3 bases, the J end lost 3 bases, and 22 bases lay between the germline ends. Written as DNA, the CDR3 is TGTGCCAGCAGCTCTTTTGGGGGCCTCAGTGCTATCTACGAGCAGTACTTC. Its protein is CASSSFGGLSAIYEQYF.

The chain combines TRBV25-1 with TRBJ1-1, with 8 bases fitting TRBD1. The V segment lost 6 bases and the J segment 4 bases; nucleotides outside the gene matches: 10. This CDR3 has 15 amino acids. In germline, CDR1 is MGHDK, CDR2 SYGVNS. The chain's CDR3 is CASSAGQGAGTEAFF. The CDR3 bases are TGTGCCAGCAGCGCGGGTCAGGGGGCGGGCACTGAAGCTTTCTTT.

CDR3 DNA: TGTGCCAGCAGTTACTCGTTAGGACAGTTCGACTATGGCTACACCTTC. Translating gives CASSYSLGQFDYGYTF. This chain connects TRBV6-5 to TRBJ1-2; a weak D match, TRBD1 (6 bases). Trimming removed 0 bases at V and 3 bases at J, with 14 bases between. The germline CDR1 and CDR2 sequences are MNHEY and SVGAGI. The CDR3 is 16 residues long.

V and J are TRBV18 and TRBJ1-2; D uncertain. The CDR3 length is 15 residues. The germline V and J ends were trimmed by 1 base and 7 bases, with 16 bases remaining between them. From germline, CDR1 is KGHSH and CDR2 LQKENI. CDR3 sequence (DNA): TGTGCCAGCTCACCACTTGCTGGGGAGTCGGGTGGCTACACCTTC. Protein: CASSPLAGESGGYTF. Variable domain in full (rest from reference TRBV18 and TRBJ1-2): NAGVMQNPRHLVRRRGQEARLRCSPMKGHSHVYWYRQLPEEGLKFMVYLQKENIIDESGMPKERFSAEFPKEGPSILRIQQVVRGDSAAYFCASSPLAGESGGYTFGSGTRLTVV.

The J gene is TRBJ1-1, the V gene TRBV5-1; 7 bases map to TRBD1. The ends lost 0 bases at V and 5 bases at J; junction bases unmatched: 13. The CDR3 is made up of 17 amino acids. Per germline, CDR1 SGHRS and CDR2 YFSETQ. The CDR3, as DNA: TGCGCCAGCAGCTTGGGGTTATTTACTGAACAGGGGACTGAAGCTTTCTTT. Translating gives CASSLGLFTEQGTEAFF.

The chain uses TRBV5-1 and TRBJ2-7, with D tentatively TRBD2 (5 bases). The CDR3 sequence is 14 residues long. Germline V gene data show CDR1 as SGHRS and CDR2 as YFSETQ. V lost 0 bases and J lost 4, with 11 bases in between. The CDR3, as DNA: TGCGCCAGCAGCTTGGTACTAGACCCTTACGAGCAGTACTTC. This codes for CASSLVLDPYEQYF. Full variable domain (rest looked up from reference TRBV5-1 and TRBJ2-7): KAGVTQTPRYLIKTRGQQVTLSCSPISGHRSVSWYQQTPGQGLQFLFEYFSETQRNKGNFPGRFSGRQFSNSRSEMNVSTLELGDSALYLCASSLVLDPYEQYFGPGTRLTVT.

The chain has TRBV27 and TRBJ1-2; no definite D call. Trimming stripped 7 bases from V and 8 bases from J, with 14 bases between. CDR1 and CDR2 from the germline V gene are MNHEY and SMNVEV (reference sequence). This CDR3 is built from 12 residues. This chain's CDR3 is CASMSGRSGYTF. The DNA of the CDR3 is TGTGCCAGCATGAGCGGCAGGTCCGGCTACACCTTC.

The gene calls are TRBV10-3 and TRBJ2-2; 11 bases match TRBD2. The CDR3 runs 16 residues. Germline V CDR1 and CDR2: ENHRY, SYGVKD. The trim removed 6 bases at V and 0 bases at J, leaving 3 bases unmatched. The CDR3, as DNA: TGTGCCATCAGGGAGGGACTAGCGGCGAACACCGGGGAGCTGTTTTTT. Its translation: CAIREGLAANTGELFF.

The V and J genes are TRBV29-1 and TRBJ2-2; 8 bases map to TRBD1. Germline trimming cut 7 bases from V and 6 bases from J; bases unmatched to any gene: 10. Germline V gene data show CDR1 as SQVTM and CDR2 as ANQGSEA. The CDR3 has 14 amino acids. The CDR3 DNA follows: TGCAGCGCTGGAGGGGGACAGGCCTCCGGGGAGCTGTTTTTT. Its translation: CSAGGGQASGELFF.

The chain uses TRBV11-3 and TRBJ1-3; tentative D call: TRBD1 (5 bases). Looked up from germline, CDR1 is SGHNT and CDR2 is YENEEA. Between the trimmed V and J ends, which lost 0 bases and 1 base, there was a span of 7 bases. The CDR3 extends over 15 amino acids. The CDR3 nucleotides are TGTGCCAGCAGCTTAGAAGCAGGGTCTGGAAACACCATATATTTT. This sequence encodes CASSLEAGSGNTIYF.

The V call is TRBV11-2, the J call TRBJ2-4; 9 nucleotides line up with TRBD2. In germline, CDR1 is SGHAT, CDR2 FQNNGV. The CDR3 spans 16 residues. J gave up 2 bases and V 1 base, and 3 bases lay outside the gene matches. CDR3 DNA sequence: TGTGCCAGCAGCTTAGGCCTAGCGGGAACCAAAAACATTCAGTACTTC. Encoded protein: CASSLGLAGTKNIQYF.

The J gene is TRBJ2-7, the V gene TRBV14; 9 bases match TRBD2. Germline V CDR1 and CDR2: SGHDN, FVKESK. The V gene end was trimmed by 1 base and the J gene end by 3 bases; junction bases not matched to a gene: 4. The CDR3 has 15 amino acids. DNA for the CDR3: TGTGCCAGCAGCCAAGGCCTAGCGGGGATCTACGAGCAGTACTTC. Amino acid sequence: CASSQGLAGIYEQYF.

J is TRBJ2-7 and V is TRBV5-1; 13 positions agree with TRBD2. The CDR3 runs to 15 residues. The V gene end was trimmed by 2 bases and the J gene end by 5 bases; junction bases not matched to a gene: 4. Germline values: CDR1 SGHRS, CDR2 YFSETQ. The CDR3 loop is CASSLTSGRGNEQYF. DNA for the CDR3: TGCGCCAGCAGCTTAACTAGCGGGAGGGGCAACGAGCAGTACTTC.

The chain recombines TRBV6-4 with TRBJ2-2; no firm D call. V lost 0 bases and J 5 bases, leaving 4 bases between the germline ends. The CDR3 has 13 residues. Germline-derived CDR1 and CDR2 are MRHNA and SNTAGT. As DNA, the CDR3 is TGTGCCAGCAGTGACTCCGCGACCGGGGAGCTGTTTTTT. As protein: CASSDSATGELFF.

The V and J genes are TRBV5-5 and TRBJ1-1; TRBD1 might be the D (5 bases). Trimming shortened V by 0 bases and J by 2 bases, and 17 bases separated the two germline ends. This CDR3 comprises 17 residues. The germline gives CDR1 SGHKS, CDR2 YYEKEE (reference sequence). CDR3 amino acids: CASSLGQTQTINTEAFF. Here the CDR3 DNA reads TGTGCCAGCAGCTTGGGACAGACTCAAACTATAAACACTGAAGCTTTCTTT.

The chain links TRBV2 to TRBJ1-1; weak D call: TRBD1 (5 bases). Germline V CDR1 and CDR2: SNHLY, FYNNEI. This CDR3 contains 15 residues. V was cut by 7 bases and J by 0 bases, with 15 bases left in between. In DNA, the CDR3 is TGTGCCAGCACCCCGGGAGCGGGGGTGAACACTGAAGCTTTCTTT. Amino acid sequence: CASTPGAGVNTEAFF.

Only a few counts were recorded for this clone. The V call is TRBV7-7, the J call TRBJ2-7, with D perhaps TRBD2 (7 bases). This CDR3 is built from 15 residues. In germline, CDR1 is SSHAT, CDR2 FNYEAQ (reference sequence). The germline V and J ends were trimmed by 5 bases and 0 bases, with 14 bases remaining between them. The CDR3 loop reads CASSRGAGSSYEQYF. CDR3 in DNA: TGTGCCAGCAGCCGGGGGGCAGGGAGCTCCTACGAGCAGTACTTC.

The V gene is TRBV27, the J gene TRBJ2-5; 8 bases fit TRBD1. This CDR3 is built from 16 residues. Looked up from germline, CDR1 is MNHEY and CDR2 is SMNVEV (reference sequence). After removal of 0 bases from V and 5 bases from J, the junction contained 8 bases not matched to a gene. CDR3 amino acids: CASSLSRTGLMETQYF. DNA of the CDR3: TGTGCCAGCAGTTTATCAAGGACAGGGTTAATGGAGACCCAGTACTTC.

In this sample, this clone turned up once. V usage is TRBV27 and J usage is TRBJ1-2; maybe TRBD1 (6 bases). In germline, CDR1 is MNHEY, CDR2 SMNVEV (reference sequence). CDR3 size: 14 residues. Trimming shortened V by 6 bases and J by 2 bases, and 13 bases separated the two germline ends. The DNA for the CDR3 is TGTGCCAGCAGCAAAACTCAGGGGAACTATGGCTACACCTTC. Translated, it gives CASSKTQGNYGYTF.

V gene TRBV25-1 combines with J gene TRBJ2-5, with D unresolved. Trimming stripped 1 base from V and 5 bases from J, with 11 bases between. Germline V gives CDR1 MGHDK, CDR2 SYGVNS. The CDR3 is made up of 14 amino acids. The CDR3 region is CASSEFRSVETQYF. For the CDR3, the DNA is TGTGCCAGCAGTGAATTTCGGTCCGTGGAGACCCAGTACTTC.

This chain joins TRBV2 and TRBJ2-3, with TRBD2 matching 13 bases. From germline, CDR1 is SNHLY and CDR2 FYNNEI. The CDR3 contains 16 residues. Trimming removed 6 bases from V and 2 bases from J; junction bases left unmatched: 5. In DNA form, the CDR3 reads TGTGCCAGCAGAGAGACTAGCGGGAGGTTCACAGATACGCAGTATTTT. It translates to CASRETSGRFTDTQYF.

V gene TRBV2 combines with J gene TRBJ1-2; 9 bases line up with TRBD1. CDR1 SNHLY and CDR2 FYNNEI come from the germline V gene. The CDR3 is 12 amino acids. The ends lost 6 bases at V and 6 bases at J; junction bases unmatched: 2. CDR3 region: CASRGQGHGYTF. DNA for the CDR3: TGTGCCAGCAGGGGACAGGGTCATGGCTACACCTTC.

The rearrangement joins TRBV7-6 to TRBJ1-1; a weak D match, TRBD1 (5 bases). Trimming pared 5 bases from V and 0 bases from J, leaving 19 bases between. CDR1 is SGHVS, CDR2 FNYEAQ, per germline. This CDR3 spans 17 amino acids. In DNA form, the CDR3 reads TGTGCCAGCAGCCCTGCCCCCGGGGGATCTATGAACACTGAAGCTTTCTTT. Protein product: CASSPAPGGSMNTEAFF. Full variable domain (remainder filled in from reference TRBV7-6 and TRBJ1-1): GAGVSQSPRYKVTKRGQDVALRCDPISGHVSLYWYRQALGQGPEFLTYFNYEAQQDKSGLPNDRFSAERPEGSISTLTIQRTEQRDSAMYRCASSPAPGGSMNTEAFFGQGTRLTVV.

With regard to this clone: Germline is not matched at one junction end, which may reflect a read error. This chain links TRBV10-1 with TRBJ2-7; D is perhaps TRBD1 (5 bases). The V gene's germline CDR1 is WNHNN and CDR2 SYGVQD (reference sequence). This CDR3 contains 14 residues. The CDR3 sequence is CARRGRTKSCEQYF. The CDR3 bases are TGCGCCAGAAGGGGTAGGACAAAATCCTGCGAGCAGTACTTC.